This TCR beta chain was found in a study of cytomegalovirus exposure and HLA in healthy donors. Study-level findings and limits: Rarity marked most TCR sequences, yet some public TCRs occurred in many donors. TCR beta chains numbering under 200 were designated cytomegalovirus-associated. It was confirmed in vitro that three of the CMV-associated chains were specific for CMV antigens.

Germline V gene data show CDR1 as ENHRY and CDR2 as SYGVKD. J lost 5 bases, V lost 4 bases, and 10 bases had no gene match. The CDR3 covers 15 residues. A remark on this clone: Its specificity is not known.

Repertoires were generated with immunoSEQ multiplex PCR, while TCRdb's copy carries only in-frame clones and drops some. The sample includes 200,000 to 250,000 clones, 80% to 85% of them seen just once. Sequenced material: PBMCs. This TCR was recovered from a woman aged 25 to 39 in good health and CMV-seropositive. V usage is TRBV10-3 and J usage is TRBJ2-5; 7 nucleotides agree with TRBD2. CDR3 in amino acids: CAISVGGVTSETQYF. DNA of the CDR3: TGTGCCATCAGTGTGGGGGGGGTGACATCGGAGACCCAGTACTTC.